The rows below give T cell receptor beta chains drawn from one sample of a study of blood T cell repertoires in COVID-19. TCRdb's table, derived via immunoSEQ multiplex PCR, lists solely in-frame clones and lacks some. The sample lists tens of thousands of clones; roughly 85% were seen once. The source material was peripheral blood. The receptors were gathered from a human donor in a cohort sampled during active COVID-19. The CDR3 runs from the conserved cysteine through the conserved F or W. D genes are given only for firm matches. Part of the rows lack a size; the others show once, few, many or a class for expanded clones.

DNA: TGTGCCAGCAGTACTGGAGGAGGGGAGTCGGATGGCTACACCTTC
CDR3: CASSTGGGESDGYTF
J: TRBJ1-2
V: TRBV28
D: .
size: .

DNA: TGTGCCAGCAGCCCTGAAACGGGAAGGCACAATGAGCAGTTCTTC
CDR3: CASSPETGRHNEQFF
J: TRBJ2-1
V: TRBV21-1
D: .
size: .

DNA: TGTGCTAGTGGTTTGGGTACAGCCCCTTACAATGAGCAGTTCTTC
CDR3: CASGLGTAPYNEQFF
J: TRBJ2-1
V: TRBV12-5
D: .
size: .

DNA: TGTGCCAGCAGATCGACATACGAAAAACTGTTTTTT
CDR3: CASRSTYEKLFF
J: TRBJ1-4
V: TRBV12-3/TRBV12-4
D: .
size: .

DNA: TGTGCCAGCAGCCTCTCGGTGTTAAGCTACGAGCAGTACTTC
CDR3: CASSLSVLSYEQYF
J: TRBJ2-7
V: TRBV27
D: .
size: .

DNA: TGTGCCAGCTCCCCCCGGGGTAGCGGGGGGACGATGGGCGAGACCCAGTACTTC
CDR3: CASSPRGSGGTMGETQYF
J: TRBJ2-5
V: TRBV7-3
D: TRBD2
size: .

DNA: TGTGCCAGCAGCTTAGGGACTAGCGGGACTTACAATGAGCAGTTCTTC
CDR3: CASSLGTSGTYNEQFF
J: TRBJ2-1
V: TRBV5-4
D: TRBD2
size: few

DNA: TGTGCCAGCAGCCCTCCAGGGTTAGGACTGTTTTTT
CDR3: CASSPPGLGLFF
J: TRBJ1-4
V: TRBV11-2
D: .
size: .

DNA: TGTGCCAGTAGTCGACAGGGAAGTTCACCCCTCCACTTT
CDR3: CASSRQGSSPLHF
J: TRBJ1-6
V: TRBV19
D: TRBD1
size: .

DNA: TGTGCCAGCAGCCAATCCCTTAGCGGGACGGCAAACACCGGGGAGCTGTTTTTT
CDR3: CASSQSLSGTANTGELFF
J: TRBJ2-2
V: TRBV7-8
D: TRBD2
size: .

DNA: TGTGCCAGCTCACCAGGGCCCGGAACCGGGACTAGCGGGCAATACAATGAGCAGTTCTTC
CDR3: CASSPGPGTGTSGQYNEQFF
J: TRBJ2-1
V: TRBV18
D: TRBD2
size: .

DNA: TGTGCCAGTAGTAGTCAGAACACCGGGGAGCTGTTTTTT
CDR3: CASSSQNTGELFF
J: TRBJ2-2
V: TRBV19
D: .
size: .

DNA: TGTGCCAGCAGCCTTACAGGGGATCAGCCCCAGCATTTT
CDR3: CASSLTGDQPQHF
J: TRBJ1-5
V: TRBV7-3
D: TRBD1
size: .

DNA: TGTGCCAGCAGTGCCCAGGGGGGAGCTTTCTTT
CDR3: CASSAQGGAFF
J: TRBJ1-1
V: TRBV28
D: TRBD1
size: .

DNA: TGTGCCAGCAGCCACCGCAGTCCGGGACTAGCGGCACAAGAGACCCAGTACTTC
CDR3: CASSHRSPGLAAQETQYF
J: TRBJ2-5
V: TRBV3-1/TRBV3-2
D: TRBD2
size: .

DNA: TGTGCCACCATACTAGAGCCCTTC
CDR3: CATILEPF
J: TRBJ2-7
V: TRBV24-1
D: .
size: .

DNA: TGTGCCAGCAGTTACAAAGGGGGCGGGAACGCCAAAAACATTCAGTACTTC
CDR3: CASSYKGGGNAKNIQYF
J: TRBJ2-4
V: TRBV6-2/TRBV6-3
D: .
size: .

DNA: TGTGCCAGCTCAAAGGAGACAGTATCAGCTGGAAACACCATATATTTT
CDR3: CASSKETVSAGNTIYF
J: TRBJ1-3
V: TRBV18
D: .
size: .

DNA: TGTGCCAGTAGAAACGTTCCGGGAGGCGAGCAGTACTTC
CDR3: CASRNVPGGEQYF
J: TRBJ2-7
V: TRBV19
D: TRBD2
size: .

DNA: TGTGCCAGCAGTTACCATGCAACTAATGAAAAACTGTTTTTT
CDR3: CASSYHATNEKLFF
J: TRBJ1-4
V: TRBV6-5
D: .
size: .

DNA: TGTGCCAGCAGTCGAGGGACAGGCTACCAAGAGACCCAGTACTTC
CDR3: CASSRGTGYQETQYF
J: TRBJ2-5
V: TRBV28
D: TRBD1
size: once

DNA: TGTGCCAGCAGTCCTCTAGCGGAAACCTACGAGCAGTACTTC
CDR3: CASSPLAETYEQYF
J: TRBJ2-7
V: TRBV6-5
D: TRBD2
size: .

DNA: TGCAGCGCCGGCGGCGCTAATCCCTACGAGCAGTACTTC
CDR3: CSAGGANPYEQYF
J: TRBJ2-7
V: TRBV29-1
D: .
size: .

DNA: TGTGCCACCGACAGTAGCGGGGGGGCCGACGAGCAGTACTTC
CDR3: CATDSSGGADEQYF
J: TRBJ2-7
V: TRBV28
D: TRBD2
size: .

DNA: TGTGCCAGCATAGGACAGGGATACACTGAAGCTTTCTTT
CDR3: CASIGQGYTEAFF
J: TRBJ1-1
V: TRBV7-9
D: TRBD1
size: .

DNA: TGTGCCAGCGCCCGGGACATGAACACTGAAGCTTTCTTT
CDR3: CASARDMNTEAFF
J: TRBJ1-1
V: TRBV5-4
D: .
size: .

DNA: TGCGCCAGCAGCCAAGATCGATGGACCGGACAGTCTTACGAGCAGTACTTC
CDR3: CASSQDRWTGQSYEQYF
J: TRBJ2-7
V: TRBV4-1
D: .
size: .

DNA: TGTGCCAGCAGCCAGGACTTCGGGTATGGCTACACCTTC
CDR3: CASSQDFGYGYTF
J: TRBJ1-2
V: TRBV14
D: .
size: few

DNA: TGTGCCAGCAGCAGTCACCGGGATCTAGCCAAAAACATTCAGTACTTC
CDR3: CASSSHRDLAKNIQYF
J: TRBJ2-4
V: TRBV21-1
D: .
size: .

DNA: TGCGCCAGCAGCTTATCGACACCCCAGAACACCGGGGAGCTGTTTTTT
CDR3: CASSLSTPQNTGELFF
J: TRBJ2-2
V: TRBV5-1
D: .
size: .

DNA: TGTGCCAGCAGCTTGTTTCATTCAGCTAACTATGGCTACACCTTC
CDR3: CASSLFHSANYGYTF
J: TRBJ1-2
V: TRBV5-6
D: .
size: .

DNA: TGTGCCAGTAGTATGAGGAGGGGTCCCGGGGAGCTGTTTTTT
CDR3: CASSMRRGPGELFF
J: TRBJ2-2
V: TRBV19
D: .
size: .

DNA: TGTGCCAGTAGTATGAGGTCACAGGCGGAGACCCAGTACTTC
CDR3: CASSMRSQAETQYF
J: TRBJ2-5
V: TRBV19
D: .
size: .

DNA: TGCGCCAGCAGCCAAGATTCCTTGGGGCCAGCAGACCCTAGCACAGATACGCAGTATTTT
CDR3: CASSQDSLGPADPSTDTQYF
J: TRBJ2-3
V: TRBV4-1
D: .
size: few

DNA: TGTGCCAGCAGCGTCGGGTCGAACACTGAAGCTTTCTTT
CDR3: CASSVGSNTEAFF
J: TRBJ1-1
V: TRBV9
D: .
size: .

DNA: TGTGCCAGCAGCGACAGGGGCCCGCAAGAGACCCAGTACTTC
CDR3: CASSDRGPQETQYF
J: TRBJ2-5
V: TRBV27
D: TRBD1
size: medium-sized

DNA: TGCAGCGTTCAGGACAGCTGGAACTATGGCTACACCTTC
CDR3: CSVQDSWNYGYTF
J: TRBJ1-2
V: TRBV29-1
D: .
size: .

DNA: TGTGCCAGCAGCTTAGGAGGGACAGGGGTTGGGGAGACCCAGTACTTC
CDR3: CASSLGGTGVGETQYF
J: TRBJ2-5
V: TRBV11-2
D: TRBD1
size: .

DNA: TGTGCCAGCACCTCCGGGGGAGGTCAGCCCCAGCATTTT
CDR3: CASTSGGGQPQHF
J: TRBJ1-5
V: TRBV7-9
D: .
size: few

DNA: TGTGCCAGCAGTGACAGTGGGGCGGGAGGGCGCGCAGATACGCAGTATTTT
CDR3: CASSDSGAGGRADTQYF
J: TRBJ2-3
V: TRBV25-1
D: TRBD2
size: .